This T cell receptor (beta chain) appears in the sequencing data of a study of graft-versus-host responses after intestinal transplantation. TCRdb keeps only in-frame clones here, not all; method: immunoSEQ multiplex PCR. The data show more than 55,000 clones, with about 90% seen just once and 1.5% to 2% held by the top ten. Deletions cut 7 bases from V and 0 bases from J, with 6 bases between. This CDR3 spans 12 amino acids. Germline V gives CDR1 MNHNS, CDR2 SASEGT. General study points: There were GvH clones found in recipient marrow, and some of them appeared first in ileum or blood.

Of note for this clone: Antigen: not known.

Sequenced here: PBMCs, sampled 26 days after transplant. This sequence joins TRBV6-1 and TRBJ1-1; D gene ambiguous. This TCR was sampled from a human patient who received an intestinal transplant, so some T cells may come from the graft donor. The CDR3 region is CASIRVNTEAFF. CDR3 nucleotide sequence: TGTGCCAGCATTCGAGTGAACACTGAAGCTTTCTTT.